The 12 T cell receptor beta chains in this list originate from one sample, sequenced in a study of cytomegalovirus exposure and HLA in healthy donors. 13 Jbeta primers and 60 Vbeta primers were used for the PCR. Data came from immunoSEQ multiplex PCR; TCRdb stores just in-frame clones and leaves some out. The sample records around 140,000 clones, around three quarters being singletons. Sequenced: PBMCs. The origin of the receptors is a male donor in good health and CMV-seropositive.

This clone was picked up a small number of times. V and J are TRBV23-1 and TRBJ2-7; 9 bases fit TRBD2. TRBV23-1 is designated an ORF whose function remains uncertain. Losses at the gene ends were 7 bases for V and 7 bases for J; bases not matched to a gene: 14. There are 15 residues in the CDR3. The CDR3 nucleotides are TGCGCCAGCACTCCTCGACTAGCGGACGATTCAGAGCAGTACTTC. Translation gives CASTPRLADDSEQYF.

The DNA of the CDR3 is TGTGCCAGCAGCCGATCCCCGGGACAGGGCACAGATACGCAGTATTTT. Translation gives CASSRSPGQGTDTQYF. The V call is TRBV7-9, the J call TRBJ2-3; 8 nucleotides line up with TRBD1. The CDR3 has 16 amino acids. Germline V lookup: CDR1 SEHNR, CDR2 FQNEAQ (reference sequence). V gave up 5 bases and J gave up 1 base; unmatched junction bases: 8.

This sequence joins TRBV5-1 and TRBJ2-2, with 10 nucleotides matching TRBD2. The V segment lost 0 bases and the J segment 6 bases; nucleotides outside the gene matches: 5. The CDR3 totals 16 residues. The germline CDR1 and CDR2 sequences are SGHRS and YFSETQ. The CDR3 region has the DNA TGCGCCAGCAGCTTGGGAGCGGGAGGGCCCGCCGGGGAGCTGTTTTTT. This codes for CASSLGAGGPAGELFF.

There are a few counts of this clone. The rearrangement joins TRBV6-1 to TRBJ1-1; tentative D call: TRBD1 (6 bases). Per the germline V gene, CDR1 is MNHNS and CDR2 is SASEGT. This CDR3 region has 14 residues. V was clipped by 5 bases and J by 1 base, with 11 bases between them. The CDR3 nucleotides read TGTGCCAGCAGTAACTTAGGGGGGAACACTGAAGCTTTCTTT. Residues: CASSNLGGNTEAFF.

The chain links TRBV6-1 to TRBJ1-1; TRBD1 matches at 8 bases. V lost 6 bases and J lost 1; bases outside the gene matches: 4. Germline assignment: CDR1 MNHNS and CDR2 SASEGT. This CDR3 has 14 amino acids. This CDR3 is CASSAGTGNTEAFF. CDR3 bases: TGTGCCAGCAGCGCCGGGACAGGGAACACTGAAGCTTTCTTT.

This chain connects TRBV18 to TRBJ1-2, with D possibly TRBD1 on 5 matching bases. The CDR3 is 12 amino acids. V was clipped by 5 bases and J by 7 bases, with 11 bases between them. The germline V gene has CDR1 KGHSH and CDR2 LQKENI. DNA for the CDR3: TGTGCCAGCTCAGCGGGGGAGAGTGGCTACACCTTC. Translation gives CASSAGESGYTF.

This clone has a single count. The chain is built from TRBV5-1 and TRBJ2-2; 8 bases are shared with TRBD2. Germline lookup yields CDR1 SGHRS and CDR2 YFSETQ. V was clipped by 0 bases and J by 5 bases; unmatched bases: 6. The CDR3 length is 16 residues. Here the CDR3 reads CASSLGASGRTGELFF. DNA for the CDR3: TGCGCCAGCAGCTTGGGGGCTAGCGGGCGGACCGGGGAGCTGTTTTTT.

The chain joins TRBV5-4 to TRBJ2-1, with 12 bases identical to TRBD2. The CDR3 consists of 18 residues. The V gene's germline CDR1 is SGHNT and CDR2 YYREEE (reference sequence). Trimming at V came to 0 bases and at J to 8 bases, leaving 12 bases not matched to a gene. CDR3: CASSLGASGGASSHEQFF. The CDR3 bases are TGTGCCAGCAGCTTGGGGGCTAGCGGGGGGGCCTCTTCGCATGAGCAGTTCTTC.

The chain uses TRBV6-5 and TRBJ2-7, with 9 bases lining up with TRBD1. Trimming removed 4 bases from V and 2 bases from J; junction bases left unmatched: 9. In germline, CDR1 is MNHEY, CDR2 SVGAGI. This CDR3 comprises 16 residues. The CDR3 region is CASSFLSRQGAYEQYF. The CDR3, as DNA: TGTGCCAGCAGTTTTCTATCCCGACAGGGGGCCTACGAGCAGTACTTC.

The rearrangement links TRBV6-5 to TRBJ1-2; the match to TRBD1 covers 7 bases. Unmatched junction bases numbered 4, after V lost 6 bases and J lost 6 bases. The CDR3 spans 12 residues. Germline assignment: CDR1 MNHEY and CDR2 SVGAGI. For the CDR3, the DNA is TGTGCCAGCAGAGGGGGCGCGGATGGCTACACCTTC. Translating gives CASRGGADGYTF.

The V call is TRBV19, the J call TRBJ2-5, with TRBD1 as a possible D gene (6 bases). Germline CDR1 is LNHDA and CDR2 is SQIVND (reference sequence). The CDR3 has 17 amino acids. V lost 0 bases to trimming and J lost 5 bases, with 19 bases between them. CDR3 residues: CASSIEGALRGVETQYF. Written as DNA, the CDR3 is TGTGCCAGTAGTATAGAGGGGGCACTGAGGGGTGTGGAGACCCAGTACTTC.

The chain joins TRBV18 to TRBJ2-3; 10 bases are a match to TRBD2. V shed 3 bases and J 5 bases; nucleotides not matched to a gene: 14. Germline lookup yields CDR1 KGHSH and CDR2 LQKENI. The CDR3 totals 18 residues. CDR3 loop: CASSPEGGLAGEGDTQYF. CDR3 in DNA: TGTGCCAGCTCACCCGAGGGCGGGCTAGCGGGGGAAGGAGATACGCAGTATTTT.